The clone carrying this T cell receptor (beta chain) was seen a handful of times. Its specificity is unknown. This specimen comes from a study of OX40 agonist ivuxolimab in advanced cancers. The V and J ends lost 1 base and 0 bases, in that order; junction bases with no gene match: 3. The CDR3 extends over 16 amino acids. Germline CDR1 and CDR2: MGHRA and YSYEKL. TCRdb's copy holds only in-frame clones and misses some; the assay was immunoSEQ multiplex PCR. This sample has 85,000 to 100,000 clones; roughly 88% occur once, and the top ten carry 3.5% to 4.5%. Study observations and caveats: Several nonresponders also turned out to have low normalized T-cell clonal expansion. People who partly responded at 0.1-3.0 mg/kg had some of the least clonal expansion seen.

Blood specimens came from baseline, cycle 4 day 1, and cycle 7 day 1. This clonotype was sampled from an adult with an advanced solid tumor such as melanoma, head and neck, liver or kidney cancer. The genes are TRBV4-1 and TRBJ1-3; 7 bases fit TRBD1. The sequencing here drew on CD4+ or CD8+ T cells sorted from blood, taken in a trial of the OX40 agonist ivuxolimab. The CDR3 protein is CASSQGGQISGNTIYF. The CDR3 DNA reads as TGCGCCAGCAGCCAAGGGGGACAGATCTCTGGAAACACCATATATTTT.